This is a list of T cell receptor beta chains from one sample in a study of cytomegalovirus exposure and HLA in healthy donors. Generated by immunoSEQ multiplex PCR, the TCRdb table keeps only in-frame clones and is missing some. This repertoire includes tens of thousands of clones. Material: PBMCs. The receptors stem from a woman aged 55-75 years in good health and CMV-seronegative. Each CDR3 is given with its conserved first and last residue. The D gene is left open where the match is weak.

d_gene,j_gene,v_gene,CDR3aa,CDR3nt
-,TRBJ2-2,TRBV7-2,CASSLNRNTGELFF,TGTGCCAGCAGCCTCAACAGGAACACCGGGGAGCTGTTTTTT
TRBD1,TRBJ1-2,TRBV5-1,CASSLGGTGGADGYTF,TGCGCCAGCAGCCTGGGCGGGACAGGGGGCGCGGATGGCTACACCTTC
TRBD2,TRBJ2-1,TRBV11-3,CASSFSGGTYNEQFF,TGTGCCAGCAGCTTTAGCGGGGGGACCTACAATGAGCAGTTCTTC
-,TRBJ2-5,TRBV15,CATTPQISGETQYF,TGTGCCACCACTCCACAAATTTCGGGGGAGACCCAGTACTTC
TRBD2,TRBJ2-1,TRBV5-8,CASSPTGLAAYNEQFF,TGTGCCAGCAGCCCCACCGGACTAGCGGCTTACAATGAGCAGTTCTTC
-,TRBJ2-7,TRBV28,CASSFGGTYEQYF,TGTGCCAGCAGTTTCGGCGGGACCTACGAGCAGTACTTC
TRBD1,TRBJ2-1,TRBV19,CASSKETGSSYNEQFF,TGTGCCAGTAGTAAGGAGACAGGGAGTTCCTACAATGAGCAGTTCTTC
-,TRBJ1-5,TRBV28,CASRWGGDSNQPQHF,TGTGCCAGCAGGTGGGGGGGGGATAGCAATCAGCCCCAGCATTTT
-,TRBJ2-3,TRBV4-2,CASGEGGDTDTQYF,TGTGCCAGCGGAGAAGGGGGGGACACAGATACGCAGTATTTT
TRBD1,TRBJ1-1,TRBV6-5,CASSQGQGAVTEAFF,TGTGCCAGCAGTCAAGGGCAGGGGGCGGTCACTGAAGCTTTCTTT
TRBD2,TRBJ2-7,TRBV9,CASSPGTSGPYEQYF,TGTGCCAGCAGCCCGGGGACTAGCGGACCCTACGAGCAGTACTTC
-,TRBJ2-7,TRBV29-1,CSVLTFTGYEQYF,TGCAGCGTCCTAACATTTACAGGGTACGAGCAGTACTTC
TRBD2,TRBJ2-7,TRBV29-1,CSVEEAGVDEQYF,TGCAGCGTTGAAGAAGCGGGAGTCGACGAGCAGTACTTC